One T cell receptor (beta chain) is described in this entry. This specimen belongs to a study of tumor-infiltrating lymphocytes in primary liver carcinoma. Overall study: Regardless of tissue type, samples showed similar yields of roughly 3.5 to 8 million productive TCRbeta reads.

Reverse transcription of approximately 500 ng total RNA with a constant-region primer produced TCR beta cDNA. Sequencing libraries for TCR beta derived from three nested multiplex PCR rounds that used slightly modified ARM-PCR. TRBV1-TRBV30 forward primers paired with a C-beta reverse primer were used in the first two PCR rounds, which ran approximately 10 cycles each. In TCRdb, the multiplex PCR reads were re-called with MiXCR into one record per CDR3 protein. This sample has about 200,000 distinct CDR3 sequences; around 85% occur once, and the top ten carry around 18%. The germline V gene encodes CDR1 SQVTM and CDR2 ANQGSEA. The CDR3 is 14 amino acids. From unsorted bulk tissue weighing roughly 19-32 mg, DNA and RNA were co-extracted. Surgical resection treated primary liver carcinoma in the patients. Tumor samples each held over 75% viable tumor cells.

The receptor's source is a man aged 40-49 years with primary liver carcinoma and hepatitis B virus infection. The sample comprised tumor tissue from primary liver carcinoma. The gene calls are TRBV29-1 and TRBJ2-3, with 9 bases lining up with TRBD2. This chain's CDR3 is CSVETSGRPDTQYF. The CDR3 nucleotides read TGCAGTGTGGAGACCAGCGGGAGGCCAGATACGCAGTATTTT.